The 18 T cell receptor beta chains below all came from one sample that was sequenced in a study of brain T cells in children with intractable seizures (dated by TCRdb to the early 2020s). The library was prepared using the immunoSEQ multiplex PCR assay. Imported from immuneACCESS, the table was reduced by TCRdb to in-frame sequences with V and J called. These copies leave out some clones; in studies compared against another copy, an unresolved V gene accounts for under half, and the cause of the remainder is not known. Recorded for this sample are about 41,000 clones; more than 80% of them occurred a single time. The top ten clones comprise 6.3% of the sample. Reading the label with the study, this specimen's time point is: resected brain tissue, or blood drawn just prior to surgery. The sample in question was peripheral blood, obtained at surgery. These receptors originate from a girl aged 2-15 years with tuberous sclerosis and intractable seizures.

The CDR3 here is CASSPMDTEAFF. The CDR3 nucleotides read TGTGCCAGCAGCCCCATGGACACTGAAGCTTTCTTT. The chain couples TRBV9 to TRBJ1-1; unclear D gene. This CDR3 comprises 12 residues. The V gene's germline CDR1 is SGDLS and CDR2 YYNGEE. Trimming cost V 4 bases and J 3 bases, with 7 bases left between them.

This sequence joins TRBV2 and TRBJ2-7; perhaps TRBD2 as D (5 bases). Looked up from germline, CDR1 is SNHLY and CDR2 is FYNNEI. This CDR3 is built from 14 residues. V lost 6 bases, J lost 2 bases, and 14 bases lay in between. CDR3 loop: CASRGASPTYEQYV. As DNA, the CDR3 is TGTGCCAGCAGGGGTGCTAGCCCAACCTACGAGCAGTACGTC.

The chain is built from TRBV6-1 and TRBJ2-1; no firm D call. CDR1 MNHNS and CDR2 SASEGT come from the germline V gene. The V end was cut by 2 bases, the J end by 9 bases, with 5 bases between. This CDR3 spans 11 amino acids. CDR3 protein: CASSEQFEQFF. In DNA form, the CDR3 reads TGTGCCAGCAGTGAACAGTTTGAGCAGTTCTTC.

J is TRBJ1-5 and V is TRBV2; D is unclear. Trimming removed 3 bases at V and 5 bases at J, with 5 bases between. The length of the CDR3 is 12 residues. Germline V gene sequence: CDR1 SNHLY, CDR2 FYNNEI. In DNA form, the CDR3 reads TGTGCCAGCAGTGATGGTTATCAGCCCCAGCATTTT. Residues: CASSDGYQPQHF.

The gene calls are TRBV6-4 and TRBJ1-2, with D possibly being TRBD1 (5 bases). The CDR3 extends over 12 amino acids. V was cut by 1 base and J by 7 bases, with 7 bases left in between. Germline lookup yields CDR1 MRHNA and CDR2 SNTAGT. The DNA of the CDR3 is TGTGCCAGCAGTGACTATAGGGGTGGCTACACCTTC. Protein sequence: CASSDYRGGYTF.

CDR3: CASSQVYSSRSSPLHF. The CDR3 DNA reads TGTGCCAGCAGCCAAGTCTACAGTTCCCGGAGTTCACCCCTCCACTTT. The chain uses TRBV14 and TRBJ1-6; no reliable D call. The germline V gene encodes CDR1 SGHDN and CDR2 FVKESK. The CDR3 has 16 residues. V shed 1 base and J shed 9 bases, with 16 bases lying between them.

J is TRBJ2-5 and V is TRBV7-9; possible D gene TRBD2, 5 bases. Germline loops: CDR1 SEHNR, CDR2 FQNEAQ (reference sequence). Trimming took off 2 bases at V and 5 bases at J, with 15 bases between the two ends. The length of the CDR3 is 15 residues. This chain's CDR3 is CASSLTESSRETQYF. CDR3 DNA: TGTGCCAGCAGCTTAACCGAGTCTAGCAGGGAGACCCAGTACTTC.

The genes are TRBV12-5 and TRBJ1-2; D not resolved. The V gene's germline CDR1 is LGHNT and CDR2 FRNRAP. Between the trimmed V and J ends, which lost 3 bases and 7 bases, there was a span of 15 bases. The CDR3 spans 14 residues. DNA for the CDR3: TGTGCTAGTGGTTTAAGCCCGGGAGGGTTTGGCTACACCTTC. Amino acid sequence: CASGLSPGGFGYTF.

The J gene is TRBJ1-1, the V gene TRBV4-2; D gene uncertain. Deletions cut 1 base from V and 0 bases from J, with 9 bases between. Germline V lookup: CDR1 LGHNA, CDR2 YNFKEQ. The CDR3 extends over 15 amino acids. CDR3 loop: CASSQGDRVNTEAFF. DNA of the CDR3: TGTGCCAGCAGCCAAGGAGATAGGGTGAACACTGAAGCTTTCTTT.

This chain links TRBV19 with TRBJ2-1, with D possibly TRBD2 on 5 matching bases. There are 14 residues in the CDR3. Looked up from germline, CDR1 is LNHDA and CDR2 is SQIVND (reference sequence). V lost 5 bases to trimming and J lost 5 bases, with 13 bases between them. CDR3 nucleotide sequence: TGTGCCAGTAGTCACGAGGGCGACCACAATGAGCAGTTCTTC. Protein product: CASSHEGDHNEQFF.

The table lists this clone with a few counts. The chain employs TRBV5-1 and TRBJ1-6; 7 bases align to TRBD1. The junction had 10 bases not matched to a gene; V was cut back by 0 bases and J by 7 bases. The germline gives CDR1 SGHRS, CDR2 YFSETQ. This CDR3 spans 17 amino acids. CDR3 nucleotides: TGCGCCAGCAGCTTGGCCTCCTTTGAGGGGGCAAATTCACCCCTCCACTTT. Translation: CASSLASFEGANSPLHF.

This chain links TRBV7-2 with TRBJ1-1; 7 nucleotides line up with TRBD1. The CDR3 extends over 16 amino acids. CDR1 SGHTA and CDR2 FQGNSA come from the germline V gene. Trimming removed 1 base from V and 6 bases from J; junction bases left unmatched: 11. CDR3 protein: CASSLVPGRGIPEAFF. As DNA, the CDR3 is TGTGCCAGCAGCTTAGTACCTGGCAGGGGGATCCCTGAAGCTTTCTTT.

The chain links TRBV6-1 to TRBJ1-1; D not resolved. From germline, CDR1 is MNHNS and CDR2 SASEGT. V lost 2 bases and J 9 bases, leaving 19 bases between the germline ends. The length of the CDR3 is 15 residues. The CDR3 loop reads CASSEFVKWVGKAFF. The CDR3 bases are TGTGCCAGCAGTGAATTCGTCAAATGGGTGGGCAAAGCTTTCTTT.

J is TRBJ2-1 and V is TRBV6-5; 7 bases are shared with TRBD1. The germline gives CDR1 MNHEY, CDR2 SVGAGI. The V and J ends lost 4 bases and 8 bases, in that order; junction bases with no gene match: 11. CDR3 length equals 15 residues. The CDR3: CASSSRGQLKYEQFF. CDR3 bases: TGTGCCAGCAGTTCCCGGGGACAGTTAAAGTATGAGCAGTTCTTC.

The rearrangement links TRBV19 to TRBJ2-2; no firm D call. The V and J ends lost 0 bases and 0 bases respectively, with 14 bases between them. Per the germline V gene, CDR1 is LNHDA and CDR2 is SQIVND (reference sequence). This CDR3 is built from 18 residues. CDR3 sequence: CASSIEVVGKSNTGELFF. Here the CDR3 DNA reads TGTGCCAGTAGTATAGAAGTAGTCGGCAAGTCGAACACCGGGGAGCTGTTTTTT. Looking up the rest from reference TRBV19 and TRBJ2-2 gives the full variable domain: DGGITQSPKYLFRKEGQNVTLSCEQNLNHDAMYWYRQDPGQGLRLIYYSQIVNDFQKGDIAEGYSVSREKKESFPLTVTSAQKNPTAFYLCASSIEVVGKSNTGELFFGEGSRLTVL.

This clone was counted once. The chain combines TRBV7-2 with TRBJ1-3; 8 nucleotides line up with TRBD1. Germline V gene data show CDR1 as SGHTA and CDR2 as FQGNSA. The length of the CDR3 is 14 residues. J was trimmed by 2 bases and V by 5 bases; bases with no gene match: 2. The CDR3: CASSPRGPGNTIYF. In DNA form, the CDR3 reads TGTGCCAGCAGCCCCAGGGGGCCTGGAAACACCATATATTTT.

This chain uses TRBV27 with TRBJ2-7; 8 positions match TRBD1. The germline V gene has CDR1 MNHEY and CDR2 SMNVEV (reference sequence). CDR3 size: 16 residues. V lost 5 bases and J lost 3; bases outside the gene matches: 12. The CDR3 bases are TGTGCCAGCAGTCGCTCGAACAGGGGGATTATCTACGAGCAGTACGTC. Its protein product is CASSRSNRGIIYEQYV.

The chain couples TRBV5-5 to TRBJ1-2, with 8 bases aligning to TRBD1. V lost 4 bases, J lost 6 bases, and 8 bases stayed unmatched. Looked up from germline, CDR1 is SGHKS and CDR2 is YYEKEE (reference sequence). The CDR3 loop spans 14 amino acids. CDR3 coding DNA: TGTGCCAGCAGCCCCGAGACAGGGGTGAATGGCTACACCTTC. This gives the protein CASSPETGVNGYTF.